Sequencing of this T cell receptor beta chain was carried out in a study of cytomegalovirus exposure and HLA in healthy donors. Germline CDR1 and CDR2: MNHEY and SVGAGI. The CDR3 loop spans 14 amino acids. Study-level findings and limits: With later analysis, a missense DCLRE1C variant became linked to TCR beta V- and J-gene trimming. The only immune exposure information that was available was CMV serostatus.

PCR involved 60 Vbeta and 13 Jbeta primers. The protocol was immunoSEQ multiplex PCR, while the TCRdb copy is restricted to in-frame clones and leaves out a portion. Found here are roughly 120,000 clones, around a tenth of them singletons; the top ten hold about 3%. Comment on this clone: Antigen specificity is unknown.

This TCR came from a man aged 30 to 39 in good health and CMV-seronegative. The chain joins TRBV6-5 to TRBJ2-5; a possible D gene is TRBD1 (5 bases). Matching the DNA end better, TRBJ2-7 makes the J call doubtful. Input material: PBMCs. The CDR3 reads CASSSDTVSYEQYF. DNA of the CDR3: TGTGCCAGCAGTTCGGACACGGTCTCCTACGAGCAGTACTTC.